The 29 T cell receptor beta chains below were found in one sample sequenced in a study of blood T cell repertoires in COVID-19. Assay: immunoSEQ multiplex PCR; the TCRdb copy retains only in-frame clones and omits some. The sample consists of about 260,000 clones, 87% of them appearing once. What was sequenced was peripheral blood. The receptor set was obtained from a woman in her forties who had recovered from COVID-19.

This clone has a single count. This chain links TRBV7-8 with TRBJ1-2; a weak D match, TRBD1 (5 bases). The length of the CDR3 is 13 residues. V lost 10 bases, J lost 1 base, and 13 bases lay in between. The germline V gene encodes CDR1 SGHVS and CDR2 FQNEAQ. The CDR3 is CATQEGFNYGYTF. The CDR3 DNA follows: TGTGCCACACAGGAAGGCTTTAACTATGGCTACACCTTC. Variable domain in full (rest from reference TRBV7-8 and TRBJ1-2): GAGVSQSPRYKVAKRGQDVALRCDPISGHVSLFWYQQALGQGPEFLTYFQNEAQLDKSGLPSDRFFAERPEGSVSTLKIQRTQQEDSAVYLCATQEGFNYGYTFGSGTRLTVV.

The chain links TRBV28 to TRBJ1-1; D might be TRBD1 (5 bases). V was cut by 6 bases and J by 0 bases, with 11 bases left in between. The CDR3 is 14 residues long. Per germline, CDR1 MDHEN and CDR2 SYDVKM. CDR3 loop: CASRGGYMNTEAFF. CDR3 bases: TGTGCCAGCAGGGGGGGGTACATGAACACTGAAGCTTTCTTT.

The chain has TRBV7-2 and TRBJ2-7; no firm D call. The CDR3 has 14 amino acids. Germline V gene lookup returns CDR1 SGHTA and CDR2 FQGNSA. V gave up 1 base and J gave up 2 bases, with 9 bases separating them. The CDR3 loop is CASSLVPETYEQYF. The CDR3 DNA is TGTGCCAGCAGCTTAGTTCCTGAGACCTACGAGCAGTACTTC.

J is TRBJ2-2 and V is TRBV11-3; D not certain. The CDR3 sequence is 17 residues long. V shed 5 bases and J shed 2 bases, with 18 bases lying between them. Germline CDR1 and CDR2: SGHNT and YENEEA. The DNA for the CDR3 is TGTGCCAGCAGCCCCGGAGTGGCTTACCCTAACACCGGGGAGCTGTTTTTT. Encoded protein: CASSPGVAYPNTGELFF.

The chain recombines TRBV18 with TRBJ1-3; D is perhaps TRBD1 (6 bases). This CDR3 has 16 amino acids. V dropped 3 bases and J dropped 0 bases, with 12 bases sitting between them. Looked up from germline, CDR1 is KGHSH and CDR2 is LQKENI. The DNA of the CDR3 is TGTGCCAGCTCACCCGGACAGCCCAGCTCTGGAAACACCATATATTTT. This encodes CASSPGQPSSGNTIYF.

As to this clone: Other nucleotide sequences from this sample produce the same CDR3. CDR3 DNA: TGTGCCAGCAGCTTAAGAGGCAGGGGTGAAAAACTGTTTTTT. Encoded protein: CASSLRGRGEKLFF. J is TRBJ1-4 and V is TRBV7-8, with D possibly matching TRBD1 (6 bases). Germline V gene sequence: CDR1 SGHVS, CDR2 FQNEAQ. The CDR3 loop spans 14 amino acids. Trimming took 2 bases from V and 7 from J, leaving 11 bases between them.

V usage is TRBV5-1 and J usage is TRBJ1-2; D remains unclear. Deletions cut 4 bases from V and 8 bases from J, with 21 bases between. Germline V CDR1 and CDR2: SGHRS, YFSETQ. The CDR3 runs 15 residues. As DNA, the CDR3 is TGCGCCAGCAGCCTGAGGTCGGACGGCCGCGGGGGCTACACCTTC. Translated: CASSLRSDGRGGYTF.

This chain connects TRBV19 to TRBJ1-2; D perhaps matches TRBD1 (5 bases). Trimming took off 2 bases at V and 6 bases at J, with 19 bases between the two ends. Germline loops: CDR1 LNHDA, CDR2 SQIVND (reference sequence). CDR3 length: 16 residues. This CDR3 is CASSIWGTRLPHGYTF. CDR3 nucleotide sequence: TGTGCCAGTAGTATATGGGGGACTCGGCTTCCCCATGGCTACACCTTC.

The sample holds many counts of this clone. The chain couples TRBV6-1 to TRBJ2-1; 7 positions match TRBD1. The CDR3 has 15 residues. Trimming cost V 3 bases and J 4 bases; bases outside gene matches: 6. CDR1 is MNHNS and CDR2 is SASEGT in the germline V gene. CDR3 protein: CASSDLLDRYNEQFF. The CDR3 DNA sequence: TGTGCCAGCAGTGACCTCTTGGACAGGTACAATGAGCAGTTCTTC.

This clone is a singleton in its sample. This chain uses TRBV19 with TRBJ1-5; a weak D match, TRBD1 (5 bases). Germline loops: CDR1 LNHDA, CDR2 SQIVND (reference sequence). V was clipped by 6 bases and J by 1 base, with 10 bases between them. The CDR3 length is 14 residues. DNA for the CDR3: TGTGCCAGTAGCCCGGGGGGGAGCAATCAGCCCCAGCATTTT. Translated: CASSPGGSNQPQHF.

The chain joins TRBV7-8 to TRBJ2-7; tentative D call: TRBD1 (6 bases). V was cut by 6 bases and J by 0 bases, with 18 bases left in between. Germline CDR1 reads SGHVS; CDR2 reads FQNEAQ. The CDR3 runs 16 residues. The CDR3 spells CASRPGPGQFSYEQYF. CDR3 coding DNA: TGTGCCAGCAGACCTGGCCCCGGACAGTTCTCCTACGAGCAGTACTTC.

The rearrangement links TRBV6-5 to TRBJ2-7; 7 bases match TRBD2. Trimming removed 6 bases from V and 0 bases from J; junction bases left unmatched: 5. Germline V gene data show CDR1 as MNHEY and CDR2 as SVGAGI. This CDR3 is 14 amino acids long. The CDR3 protein is CASSLAGRSYEQYF. The CDR3 DNA follows: TGTGCCAGCAGCTTAGCGGGCCGCTCCTACGAGCAGTACTTC.

The genes are TRBV3-1 (or the pseudogene TRBV3-2) and TRBJ1-2; tentative D call: TRBD1 (6 bases). V lost 2 bases and J 3 bases, leaving 10 bases between the germline ends. Germline V lookup: CDR1 LGHDT, CDR2 YNNKEL (reference sequence). The CDR3 is 14 amino acids. The CDR3 is CASSQKTGYYGYTF. The CDR3 region has the DNA TGTGCCAGCAGCCAAAAGACAGGTTACTATGGCTACACCTTC.

For this clone: The same CDR3 is also encoded by other DNA sequences in this sample. The genes are TRBV6-2 or TRBV6-3 and TRBJ2-7; D remains unclear. V shed 0 bases and J shed 2 bases, with 8 bases lying between them. Per the germline V gene, CDR1 is MNHEY and CDR2 is SVGEGT. There are 14 residues in the CDR3. The CDR3 nucleotides are TGTGCCAGCAGTTACTCTAGACTTACCTACGAGCAGTACTTC. Amino acids: CASSYSRLTYEQYF.

CDR3 in amino acids: CASRQGVWNQPQHF. CDR3 sequence (DNA): TGTGCCAGCAGGCAGGGGGTATGGAATCAGCCCCAGCATTTT. The chain carries TRBV2 and TRBJ1-5, with 7 nucleotides matching TRBD1. From germline, CDR1 is SNHLY and CDR2 FYNNEI. J was trimmed by 4 bases and V by 6 bases; bases with no gene match: 6. The CDR3 length is 14 residues.

The chain recombines TRBV29-1 with TRBJ1-2; TRBD1 matches at 7 bases. V was pared by 3 bases and J by 5 bases, with 12 bases of the junction left unmatched. The germline V gene encodes CDR1 SQVTM and CDR2 ANQGSEA. This CDR3 spans 15 amino acids. Here the CDR3 reads CSVDTGTVQGYGYTF. As DNA, the CDR3 is TGCAGCGTTGATACAGGGACAGTACAAGGTTATGGCTACACCTTC.

V and J are TRBV4-1 and TRBJ2-1; weak D call: TRBD2 (6 bases). Germline V gene lookup returns CDR1 MGHRA and CDR2 YSYEKL. V lost 3 bases, J lost 1 base, and 13 bases lay in between. CDR3 length: 16 residues. Here the CDR3 reads CASSQQEGWSYNEQFF. CDR3 DNA sequence: TGCGCCAGCAGCCAGCAGGAGGGTTGGTCCTACAATGAGCAGTTCTTC.

This clone has only one observation. The rearrangement uses TRBV7-2 and TRBJ2-1; D is possibly TRBD2 (5 bases). Germline assignment: CDR1 SGHTA and CDR2 FQGNSA. Trimming shortened V by 2 bases and J by 8 bases, and 10 bases separated the two germline ends. The CDR3 consists of 13 residues. The CDR3 nucleotides read TGTGCCAGCAGCTTATCGGGGTCGGATGAGCAGTTCTTC. It yields the protein CASSLSGSDEQFF.

The rearrangement uses TRBV3-1 (or the pseudogene TRBV3-2) and TRBJ2-2, with 11 bases matching TRBD2. Germline CDR1 and CDR2: LGHDT and YNNKEL (reference sequence). CDR3 length equals 16 residues. V dropped 4 bases and J dropped 6; count of bases not matched to a gene: 7. CDR3: CASSPYLLAGAGELFF. DNA of the CDR3: TGTGCCAGCAGCCCGTACTTACTAGCGGGGGCCGGGGAGCTGTTTTTT.

The chain is built from TRBV7-2 and TRBJ1-2; no clear D gene. The germline V and J ends were trimmed by 1 base and 1 base, with 7 bases remaining between them. The CDR3 runs 14 residues. Germline CDR1 SGHTA, CDR2 FQGNSA. The DNA for the CDR3 is TGTGCCAGCAGCTTAGACAGTAATAACTATGGCTACACCTTC. This sequence encodes CASSLDSNNYGYTF. Full variable domain (rest looked up from reference TRBV7-2 and TRBJ1-2): GAGVSQSPSNKVTEKGKDVELRCDPISGHTALYWYRQSLGQGLEFLIYFQGNSAPDKSGLPSDRFSAERTGGSVSTLTIQRTQQEDSAVYLCASSLDSNNYGYTFGSGTRLTVV.

V usage is TRBV5-1 and J usage is TRBJ2-7; D call uncertain. Deletions cut 4 bases from V and 3 bases from J, with 14 bases between. From germline, CDR1 is SGHRS and CDR2 YFSETQ. This CDR3 region has 14 residues. CDR3 region: CASSPRSQSYEQYF. The DNA of the CDR3 is TGCGCCAGCAGCCCAAGGAGCCAAAGCTACGAGCAGTACTTC.

The V call is TRBV7-2, the J call TRBJ2-1; no reliable D call. Between the trimmed V and J ends, which lost 3 bases and 7 bases, there was a span of 13 bases. The germline V gene has CDR1 SGHTA and CDR2 FQGNSA. This CDR3 comprises 14 residues. The CDR3 here is CASSFTLMVNEQFF. CDR3 bases: TGTGCCAGCAGCTTTACATTAATGGTGAATGAGCAGTTCTTC.

V usage is TRBV13 and J usage is TRBJ1-2; maybe TRBD1 (6 bases). This CDR3 has 14 amino acids. Germline V CDR1 and CDR2: PRHDT, FYEKMQ (reference sequence). Trimming cost V 2 bases and J 7 bases, with 14 bases left between them. The CDR3 sequence: CASSLIARDIGYTF. The CDR3 DNA is TGTGCCAGCAGCTTAATAGCCCGGGACATTGGCTACACCTTC.

The chain recombines TRBV7-9 with TRBJ1-1; D may be TRBD1 (5 bases). The V gene lost 4 bases and the J gene lost 5 bases, with 20 bases spanning the gap. This CDR3 comprises 16 residues. The germline V gene encodes CDR1 SEHNR and CDR2 FQNEAQ (reference sequence). The chain's CDR3 is CASSSPGGAEGTEAFF. CDR3 in DNA: TGTGCCAGCAGCTCACCTGGCGGGGCTGAGGGGACTGAAGCTTTCTTT.

By frequency in the sample, this clone is medium-sized. The chain links TRBV7-2 to TRBJ2-3; 7 positions match TRBD1. The trim removed 5 bases at V and 9 bases at J, leaving 5 bases unmatched. This CDR3 is 12 amino acids long. The germline V gene encodes CDR1 SGHTA and CDR2 FQGNSA. CDR3 sequence reads: CASSPSQGTQYF. Written as DNA, the CDR3 is TGTGCCAGCAGCCCGTCACAGGGGACGCAGTATTTT.

V usage is TRBV6-6 and J usage is TRBJ1-1, with TRBD1 matching 8 bases. V gave up 0 bases and J gave up 2 bases; unmatched junction bases: 2. The CDR3 contains 15 residues. Germline loops: CDR1 MNHNY, CDR2 SVGAGI (reference sequence). CDR3 DNA: TGTGCCAGCAGTTACTCGACAGGGGAAAACACTGAAGCTTTCTTT. Protein: CASSYSTGENTEAFF.

This chain links TRBV4-2 with TRBJ1-3; 9 nucleotides align to TRBD1. Unmatched junction bases numbered 4, after V lost 0 bases and J lost 4 bases. Germline V gene sequence: CDR1 LGHNA, CDR2 YNFKEQ. The CDR3 runs to 16 residues. CDR3 coding DNA: TGTGCCAGCAGCCAAGACTCAGGGACAGGGGGAAACACCATATATTTT. Translated: CASSQDSGTGGNTIYF.

This clone showed up just once. The V and J genes are TRBV29-1 and TRBJ1-5, with 9 nucleotides matching TRBD1. Germline V gives CDR1 SQVTM, CDR2 ANQGSEA. The CDR3 totals 13 residues. The J segment lost 4 bases and the V segment lost 7 bases, leaving 5 bases of the junction unmatched. CDR3 region: CSAGQGLNQPQHF. The DNA of the CDR3 is TGCAGCGCAGGACAGGGGTTAAATCAGCCCCAGCATTTT.

This clone was counted only a few times. J is TRBJ2-1 and V is TRBV19; perhaps TRBD1 as D (5 bases). In germline, CDR1 is LNHDA, CDR2 SQIVND (reference sequence). The CDR3 sequence is 16 residues long. V lost 1 base to trimming and J lost 3 bases, with 13 bases between them. The CDR3: CASSIGLARVYNEQFF. CDR3 DNA sequence: TGTGCCAGTAGTATAGGCCTCGCCAGGGTCTACAATGAGCAGTTCTTC.